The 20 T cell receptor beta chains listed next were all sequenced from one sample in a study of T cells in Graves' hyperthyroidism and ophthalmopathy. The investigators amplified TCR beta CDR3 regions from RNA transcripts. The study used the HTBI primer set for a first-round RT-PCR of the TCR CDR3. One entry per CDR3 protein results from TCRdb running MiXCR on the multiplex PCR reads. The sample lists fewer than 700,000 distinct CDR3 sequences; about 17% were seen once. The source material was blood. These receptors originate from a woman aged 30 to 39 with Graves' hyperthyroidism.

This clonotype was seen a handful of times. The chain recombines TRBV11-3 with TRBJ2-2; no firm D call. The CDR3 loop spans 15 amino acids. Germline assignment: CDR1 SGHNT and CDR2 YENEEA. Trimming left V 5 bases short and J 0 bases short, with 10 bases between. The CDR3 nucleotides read TGTGCCAGCAGCCCCCGGGCCGCGAACACCGGGGAGCTGTTTTTT. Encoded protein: CASSPRAANTGELFF.

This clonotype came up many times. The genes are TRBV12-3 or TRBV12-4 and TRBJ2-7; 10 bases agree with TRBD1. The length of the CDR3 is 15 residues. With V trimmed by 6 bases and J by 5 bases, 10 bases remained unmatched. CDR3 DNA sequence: TGTGCCAGCAGCCCTTTCGGGACAGGGGTCAACGAGCAGTACTTC. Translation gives CASSPFGTGVNEQYF.

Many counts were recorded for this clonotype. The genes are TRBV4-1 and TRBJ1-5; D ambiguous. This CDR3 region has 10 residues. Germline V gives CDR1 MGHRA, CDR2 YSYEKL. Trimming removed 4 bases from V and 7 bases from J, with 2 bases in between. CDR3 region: CASSPQPQHF. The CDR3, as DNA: TGCGCCAGCAGCCCCCAGCCCCAGCATTTT.

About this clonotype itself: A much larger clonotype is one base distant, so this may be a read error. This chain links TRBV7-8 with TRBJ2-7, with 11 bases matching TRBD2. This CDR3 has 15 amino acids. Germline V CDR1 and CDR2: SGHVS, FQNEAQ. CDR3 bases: TGTACCAGCAGCTTTAGCGGGAGGGACTCCTACGAGCAGTACTTC. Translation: CTSSFSGRDSYEQYF.

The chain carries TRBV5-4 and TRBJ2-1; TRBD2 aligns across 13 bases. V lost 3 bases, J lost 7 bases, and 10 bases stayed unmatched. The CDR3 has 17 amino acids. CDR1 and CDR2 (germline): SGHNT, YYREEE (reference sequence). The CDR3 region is CASSSFRTSGRGNEQFF. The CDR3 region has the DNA TGTGCCAGCAGCTCCTTCCGGACTAGCGGGAGAGGGAATGAGCAGTTCTTC.

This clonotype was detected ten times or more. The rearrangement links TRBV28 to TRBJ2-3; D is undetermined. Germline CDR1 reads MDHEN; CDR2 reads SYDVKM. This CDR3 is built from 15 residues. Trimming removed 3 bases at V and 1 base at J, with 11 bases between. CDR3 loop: CASSLARTGTDTQYF. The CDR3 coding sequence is TGTGCCAGCAGTTTGGCACGGACGGGCACAGATACGCAGTATTTT.

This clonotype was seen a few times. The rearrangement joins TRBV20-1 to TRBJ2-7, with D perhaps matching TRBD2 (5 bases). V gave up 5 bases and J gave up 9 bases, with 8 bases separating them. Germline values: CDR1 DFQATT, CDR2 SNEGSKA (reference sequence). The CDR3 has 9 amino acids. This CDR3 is CSAAGVQYF. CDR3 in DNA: TGCAGTGCTGCGGGCGTGCAGTACTTC.

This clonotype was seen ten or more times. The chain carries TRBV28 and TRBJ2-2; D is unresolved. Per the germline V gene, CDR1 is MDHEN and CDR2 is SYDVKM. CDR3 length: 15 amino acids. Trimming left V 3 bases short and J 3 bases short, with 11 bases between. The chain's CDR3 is CASSLVAWDTGELFF. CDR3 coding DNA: TGTGCCAGCAGTTTGGTAGCCTGGGACACCGGGGAGCTGTTTTTT.

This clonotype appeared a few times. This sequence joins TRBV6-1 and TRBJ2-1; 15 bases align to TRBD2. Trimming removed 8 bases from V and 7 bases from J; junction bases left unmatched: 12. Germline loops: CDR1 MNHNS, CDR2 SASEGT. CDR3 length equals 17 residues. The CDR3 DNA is TGTGCCAGCGGACTAGCGGGAGGGCCGGTCGCAAGGAATGAGCAGTTCTTC. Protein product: CASGLAGGPVARNEQFF.

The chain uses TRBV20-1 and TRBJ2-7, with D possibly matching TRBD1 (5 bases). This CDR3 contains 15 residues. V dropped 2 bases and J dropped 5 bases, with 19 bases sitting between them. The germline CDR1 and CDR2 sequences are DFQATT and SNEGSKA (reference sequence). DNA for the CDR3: TGCAGTGCTAGACCTCGCAGGGTGTTAAGCCACGAGCAGTACTTC. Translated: CSARPRRVLSHEQYF.

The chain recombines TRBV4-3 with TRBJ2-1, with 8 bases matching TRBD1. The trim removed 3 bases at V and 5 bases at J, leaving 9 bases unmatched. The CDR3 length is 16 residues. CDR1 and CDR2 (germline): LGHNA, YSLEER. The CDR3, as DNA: TGCGCCAGCAGCCAGAAAGGACAGGGTACTGACAATGAGCAGTTCTTC. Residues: CASSQKGQGTDNEQFF.

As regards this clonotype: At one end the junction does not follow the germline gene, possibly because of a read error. The CDR3 protein is CSAGRGVNNSPHHF. In DNA form, the CDR3 reads TGCAGTGCTGGCAGGGGGGTCAATAATTCACCCCACCACTTT. J is TRBJ1-6 and V is TRBV20-1; 7 nucleotides line up with TRBD1. This CDR3 contains 14 residues. Germline-derived CDR1 and CDR2 are DFQATT and SNEGSKA (reference sequence).

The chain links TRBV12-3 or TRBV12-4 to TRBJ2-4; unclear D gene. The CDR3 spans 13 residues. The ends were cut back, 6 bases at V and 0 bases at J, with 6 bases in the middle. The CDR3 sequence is CASRRLAKNIQYF. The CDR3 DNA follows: TGTGCCAGCAGGCGGCTAGCCAAAAACATTCAGTACTTC.

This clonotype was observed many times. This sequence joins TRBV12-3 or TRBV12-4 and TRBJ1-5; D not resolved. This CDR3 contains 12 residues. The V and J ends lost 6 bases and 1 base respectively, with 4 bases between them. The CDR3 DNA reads TGTGCCAGCAGCGGCAGCAATCAGCCCCAGCATTTT. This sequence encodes CASSGSNQPQHF.

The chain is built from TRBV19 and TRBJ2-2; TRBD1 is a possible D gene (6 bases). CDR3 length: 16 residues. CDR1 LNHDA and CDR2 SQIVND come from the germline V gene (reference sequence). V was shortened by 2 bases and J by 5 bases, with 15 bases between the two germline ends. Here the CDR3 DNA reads TGTGCCAGTAGTATACAAAGGACAGCCGGAACCGGGGAGCTGTTTTTT. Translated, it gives CASSIQRTAGTGELFF.

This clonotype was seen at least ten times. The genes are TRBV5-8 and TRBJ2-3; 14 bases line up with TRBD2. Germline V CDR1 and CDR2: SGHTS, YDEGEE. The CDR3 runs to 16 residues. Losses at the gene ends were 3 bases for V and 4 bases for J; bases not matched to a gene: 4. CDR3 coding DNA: TGTGCCAGCAGCTACGGGACTAGCGGGAGTTCAGATACGCAGTATTTT. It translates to CASSYGTSGSSDTQYF.

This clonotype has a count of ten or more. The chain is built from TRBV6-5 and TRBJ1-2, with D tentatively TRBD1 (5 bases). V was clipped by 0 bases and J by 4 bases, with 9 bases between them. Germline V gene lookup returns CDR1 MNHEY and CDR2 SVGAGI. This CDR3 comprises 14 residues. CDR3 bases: TGTGCCAGCAGTTACTCGGGACGGATCTATGGCTACACCTTC. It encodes CASSYSGRIYGYTF.

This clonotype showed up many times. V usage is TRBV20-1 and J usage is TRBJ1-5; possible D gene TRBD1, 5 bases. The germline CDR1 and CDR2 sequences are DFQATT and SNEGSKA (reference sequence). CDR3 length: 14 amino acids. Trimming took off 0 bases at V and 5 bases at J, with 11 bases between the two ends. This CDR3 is CSARDRQGHQPQHF. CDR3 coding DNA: TGCAGTGCTAGAGATCGGCAGGGCCATCAGCCCCAGCATTTT.

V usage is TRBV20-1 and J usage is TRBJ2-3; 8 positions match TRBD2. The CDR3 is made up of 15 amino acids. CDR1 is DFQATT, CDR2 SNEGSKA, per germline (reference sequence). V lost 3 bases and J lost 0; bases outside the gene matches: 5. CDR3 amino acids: CSARDSSGSTDTQYF. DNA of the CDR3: TGCAGTGCTAGGGACTCTAGCGGGAGCACAGATACGCAGTATTTT.

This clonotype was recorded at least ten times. CDR3 nucleotides: TGTGCCAGCAGTTTGTCCTATTCCTACAATGAGCAGTTCTTC. It specifies CASSLSYSYNEQFF. The chain couples TRBV12-3 or TRBV12-4 to TRBJ2-1; no clear D gene. Trimming took 3 bases from V and 1 from J, leaving 7 bases between them. This CDR3 contains 14 residues.